This T cell receptor beta chain was observed in a study of blood T cell repertoires in COVID-19. This clone was recorded many times. V was clipped by 4 bases and J by 7 bases, with 12 bases between them. The germline CDR1 and CDR2 sequences are SGHKS and YYEKEE (reference sequence). This CDR3 contains 13 residues. Sequencing used immunoSEQ multiplex PCR; TCRdb keeps in-frame clones, though not all of them. Of 200,000 to 250,000 clones in the sample, 85% to 90% were seen once. The chain has TRBV5-5 and TRBJ1-5; possible D gene TRBD1, 6 bases. Sample: peripheral blood. The TCR originated in a man in his sixties who had recovered from COVID-19. This CDR3 reads CASSLLGQQPQHF. CDR3 in DNA: TGTGCCAGCAGCCTACTCGGACAGCAGCCCCAGCATTTT.